Listed below are T cell receptor beta chains from one sample, sequenced in a study of CD8 T cells in ankylosing spondylitis. From the 5' RACE reads, TCRdb called clonotypes with MiXCR, one entry per CDR3 protein. The table lists about 240,000 distinct CDR3 sequences, over 8.5% of them singletons. Sequences were obtained from blood, either unsorted or a sorted T cell fraction (not recorded which). The origin of the receptors is a male donor with ankylosing spondylitis or in good health (not recorded which). Both conserved end residues are part of each CDR3. Each record gives: V gene, J gene, clone size, D gene, CDR3 protein, CDR3 DNA. A D gene is named only where the DNA matches it firmly. Size is stated for part of the rows, as once, few or many counts, or as a class when the clone is expanded.

v_call: TRBV7-2
j_call: TRBJ2-3
clone_size: few
d_call: TRBD2
cdr3_aa: CASSAGGMGTDTQYF
cdr3_nt: TGTGCCAGCAGCGCCGGGGGGATGGGTACAGATACGCAGTATTTT

v_call: TRBV7-6
j_call: TRBJ2-1
clone_size: .
d_call: TRBD2
cdr3_aa: CASSPLGVAGYNEQFF
cdr3_nt: TGTGCCAGCAGCCCACTCGGAGTAGCGGGGTACAATGAGCAGTTCTTC

v_call: TRBV4-3
j_call: TRBJ1-2
clone_size: many
d_call: .
cdr3_aa: CASSQRKGGGYGYTF
cdr3_nt: TGCGCCAGCAGCCAACGTAAAGGGGGGGGTTATGGCTACACCTTC

v_call: TRBV5-1
j_call: TRBJ1-2
clone_size: many
d_call: .
cdr3_aa: CASSPGHGGYTF
cdr3_nt: TGCGCCAGCAGCCCAGGACACGGGGGCTACACCTTC

v_call: TRBV7-9
j_call: TRBJ2-1
clone_size: .
d_call: TRBD2
cdr3_aa: CASSLSLAGDEQFF
cdr3_nt: TGTGCCAGCAGCTTAAGCTTAGCGGGCGATGAGCAGTTCTTC

v_call: TRBV7-2
j_call: TRBJ1-5
clone_size: many
d_call: .
cdr3_aa: CASSLSRGGNQPQHF
cdr3_nt: TGTGCCAGCAGCTTATCCCGGGGGGGCAATCAGCCCCAGCATTTT

v_call: TRBV30
j_call: TRBJ1-1
clone_size: few
d_call: .
cdr3_aa: CAWSVGGVGEAFF
cdr3_nt: TGTGCCTGGAGTGTGGGGGGGGTCGGTGAAGCTTTCTTT

v_call: TRBV12-3/TRBV12-4
j_call: TRBJ1-1
clone_size: many
d_call: .
cdr3_aa: CASRGRLGWAFF
cdr3_nt: TGTGCCAGTCGGGGCAGGCTAGGGTGGGCTTTCTTT

v_call: TRBV20-1
j_call: TRBJ2-3
clone_size: many
d_call: .
cdr3_aa: CSARDGITDTQYF
cdr3_nt: TGCAGTGCTAGAGATGGGATCACAGATACGCAGTATTTT

v_call: TRBV6-5
j_call: TRBJ1-1
clone_size: many
d_call: .
cdr3_aa: CASSYSRNTEAFF
cdr3_nt: TGTGCCAGCAGTTACTCCCGGAACACTGAAGCTTTCTTT

v_call: TRBV20-1
j_call: TRBJ2-7
clone_size: many
d_call: TRBD1
cdr3_aa: CSDPGQGDSYEQYF
cdr3_nt: TGCAGTGACCCCGGACAGGGCGATTCCTACGAGCAGTACTTC

v_call: TRBV21-1
j_call: TRBJ1-1
clone_size: many
d_call: .
cdr3_aa: CASSRGPGTGKIEAFF
cdr3_nt: TGTGCCAGCAGCAGGGGGCCCGGGACCGGGAAGATTGAAGCTTTCTTT

v_call: TRBV5-8
j_call: TRBJ2-2
clone_size: many
d_call: TRBD2
cdr3_aa: CASSPGTSNTGELFF
cdr3_nt: TGTGCCAGCAGCCCAGGGACTAGTAACACCGGGGAGCTGTTTTTT

v_call: TRBV10-3
j_call: TRBJ2-1
clone_size: many
d_call: .
cdr3_aa: CATKQWDNEQFF
cdr3_nt: TGTGCCACCAAACAGTGGGACAATGAGCAGTTCTTC

v_call: TRBV10-3
j_call: TRBJ1-2
clone_size: many
d_call: .
cdr3_aa: CAISEEVGGYTF
cdr3_nt: TGTGCCATCAGTGAAGAAGTAGGTGGCTACACCTTC

v_call: TRBV9
j_call: TRBJ2-2
clone_size: .
d_call: .
cdr3_aa: CASSVDSLTGELFF
cdr3_nt: TGTGCCAGCAGCGTAGACAGCCTCACCGGGGAGCTGTTTTTT

v_call: TRBV12-3/TRBV12-4
j_call: TRBJ2-5
clone_size: .
d_call: .
cdr3_aa: CSSSWAGEETQYF
cdr3_nt: TGTTCCAGCAGTTGGGCAGGGGAAGAGACCCAGTACTTC

v_call: TRBV12-3/TRBV12-4
j_call: TRBJ2-3
clone_size: many
d_call: TRBD2
cdr3_aa: CASSRTSGVETQYF
cdr3_nt: TGTGCCAGCAGTCGGACTAGCGGGGTGGAGACGCAGTATTTT

v_call: TRBV20-1
j_call: TRBJ2-2
clone_size: many
d_call: TRBD2
cdr3_aa: CSARTGGPGELFF
cdr3_nt: TGCAGTGCTAGAACGGGGGGGCCCGGGGAGCTGTTTTTT

v_call: TRBV2
j_call: TRBJ1-3
clone_size: many
d_call: .
cdr3_aa: CARNTGNSGNTIYF
cdr3_nt: TGTGCCAGGAACACAGGCAACTCTGGAAACACCATATATTTT

v_call: TRBV20-1
j_call: TRBJ1-5
clone_size: many
d_call: TRBD1
cdr3_aa: CSAGDRQGDGPQHF
cdr3_nt: TGCAGTGCCGGCGACCGACAGGGAGATGGGCCCCAGCATTTT

v_call: TRBV11-2
j_call: TRBJ2-3
clone_size: few
d_call: .
cdr3_aa: CASSRPSFRGRAQGSTDTQYF
cdr3_nt: TGTGCCAGCAGCCGCCCCTCCTTCAGGGGGAGGGCTCAGGGAAGCACAGATACGCAGTATTTT

v_call: TRBV4-3
j_call: TRBJ2-7
clone_size: .
d_call: .
cdr3_aa: CASSQDVAGVEQYF
cdr3_nt: TGCGCCAGCAGCCAAGACGTCGCAGGGGTCGAGCAGTACTTC

v_call: TRBV9
j_call: TRBJ1-2
clone_size: few
d_call: TRBD1
cdr3_aa: CASSVATGGDYGYTF
cdr3_nt: TGTGCCAGCAGCGTAGCTACAGGGGGCGACTATGGCTACACCTTC

v_call: TRBV5-6
j_call: TRBJ2-1
clone_size: many
d_call: .
cdr3_aa: CASSWDKYNEQFF
cdr3_nt: TGTGCCAGCAGCTGGGACAAGTACAATGAGCAGTTCTTC

v_call: TRBV19
j_call: TRBJ1-1
clone_size: many
d_call: .
cdr3_aa: CASTEGAEAFF
cdr3_nt: TGTGCCAGTACGGAGGGCGCTGAAGCTTTCTTT

v_call: TRBV27
j_call: TRBJ1-5
clone_size: many
d_call: .
cdr3_aa: CASSLPNQPQHF
cdr3_nt: TGTGCCAGCAGTTTACCGAATCAGCCCCAGCATTTT

v_call: TRBV7-2
j_call: TRBJ1-2
clone_size: few
d_call: .
cdr3_aa: CASTEWTGSNYGYTF
cdr3_nt: TGTGCCAGCACCGAATGGACGGGGTCGAACTATGGCTACACCTTC

v_call: TRBV5-6
j_call: TRBJ1-2
clone_size: many
d_call: TRBD1
cdr3_aa: CASSGRDRLDYGYTF
cdr3_nt: TGTGCCAGCAGCGGGCGGGACAGGCTCGACTATGGCTACACCTTC

v_call: TRBV20-1
j_call: TRBJ1-2
clone_size: .
d_call: .
cdr3_aa: CSARRGDGEAHGYTF
cdr3_nt: TGCAGTGCTAGACGTGGGGACGGAGAGGCTCATGGCTACACCTTC

v_call: TRBV25-1
j_call: TRBJ1-3
clone_size: many
d_call: .
cdr3_aa: CATKEGPGNTIYF
cdr3_nt: TGTGCCACCAAAGAGGGGCCTGGAAACACCATATATTTT

v_call: TRBV27
j_call: TRBJ2-3
clone_size: many
d_call: .
cdr3_aa: CASTSDRIGADTQYF
cdr3_nt: TGTGCCAGCACCAGCGACAGGATTGGCGCAGATACGCAGTATTTT

v_call: TRBV5-1
j_call: TRBJ1-1
clone_size: many
d_call: .
cdr3_aa: CASRRGGLNTEAFF
cdr3_nt: TGCGCCAGCAGGCGCGGGGGACTGAACACTGAAGCTTTCTTT

v_call: TRBV5-1
j_call: TRBJ2-2
clone_size: .
d_call: TRBD1
cdr3_aa: CASSWDRGRSGELFF
cdr3_nt: TGCGCCAGCAGCTGGGACAGGGGGCGTTCCGGGGAGCTGTTTTTT

v_call: TRBV7-6
j_call: TRBJ2-3
clone_size: .
d_call: .
cdr3_aa: CASSLQHLSTDTQYF
cdr3_nt: TGTGCCAGCAGCTTACAACACCTTAGCACAGATACGCAGTATTTT

v_call: TRBV6-1
j_call: TRBJ2-4
clone_size: many
d_call: .
cdr3_aa: CASTHMGGENIQYF
cdr3_nt: TGTGCCAGCACCCATATGGGAGGTGAAAACATTCAGTACTTC

v_call: TRBV7-3
j_call: TRBJ2-3
clone_size: many
d_call: TRBD2
cdr3_aa: CASSPSGRASDTQYF
cdr3_nt: TGTGCCAGCAGCCCTAGCGGGAGGGCTTCAGATACGCAGTATTTT

v_call: TRBV7-9
j_call: TRBJ2-1
clone_size: many
d_call: TRBD2
cdr3_aa: CASSQRTSGVAYNEQFF
cdr3_nt: TGTGCCAGCAGCCAGCGGACTAGCGGGGTTGCATACAATGAGCAGTTCTTC

v_call: TRBV11-1
j_call: TRBJ2-1
clone_size: .
d_call: TRBD2
cdr3_aa: CASGGTSGSSYNEQFF
cdr3_nt: TGTGCCAGCGGGGGAACCAGCGGGAGCTCCTACAATGAGCAGTTCTTC

v_call: TRBV7-2
j_call: TRBJ1-3
clone_size: many
d_call: TRBD1
cdr3_aa: CASSSRQGGSGNTIYF
cdr3_nt: TGTGCCAGCAGCTCCAGACAGGGCGGATCTGGAAACACCATATATTTT

v_call: TRBV10-3
j_call: TRBJ2-5
clone_size: many
d_call: .
cdr3_aa: CAISESRASTETQYF
cdr3_nt: TGTGCCATCAGTGAGTCGAGAGCTAGCACAGAGACCCAGTACTTC

v_call: TRBV7-9
j_call: TRBJ1-3
clone_size: many
d_call: TRBD1
cdr3_aa: CASSPPPGQGEGNTIYF
cdr3_nt: TGTGCCAGCAGCCCGCCCCCGGGACAGGGTGAAGGAAACACCATATATTTT

v_call: TRBV6-1
j_call: TRBJ2-7
clone_size: .
d_call: .
cdr3_aa: CATGTPKKAEQYF
cdr3_nt: TGTGCCACTGGGACACCCAAAAAGGCCGAGCAGTACTTC

v_call: TRBV5-4
j_call: TRBJ2-3
clone_size: many
d_call: TRBD2
cdr3_aa: CASSLTLAGGRGTDTQYF
cdr3_nt: TGTGCCAGCAGCTTAACGCTAGCGGGGGGACGGGGCACAGATACGCAGTATTTT

v_call: TRBV7-2
j_call: TRBJ1-4
clone_size: many
d_call: TRBD1
cdr3_aa: CASSFTGAEKLFF
cdr3_nt: TGTGCCAGCAGCTTCACAGGGGCTGAAAAACTGTTTTTT

v_call: TRBV7-2
j_call: TRBJ1-2
clone_size: many
d_call: .
cdr3_aa: CASSLTGRPGGYTF
cdr3_nt: TGTGCCAGCAGCTTAACAGGGCGACCGGGCGGCTACACCTTC

v_call: TRBV19
j_call: TRBJ1-2
clone_size: many
d_call: TRBD1
cdr3_aa: CASSTWTGYGYTF
cdr3_nt: TGTGCCAGTAGCACTTGGACAGGCTATGGCTACACCTTC

v_call: TRBV4-1
j_call: TRBJ2-7
clone_size: many
d_call: TRBD2
cdr3_aa: CASSPLAGMGFSYEQYF
cdr3_nt: TGCGCCAGCAGCCCCCTAGCGGGGATGGGTTTCTCCTACGAGCAGTACTTC

v_call: TRBV28
j_call: TRBJ2-5
clone_size: .
d_call: TRBD1
cdr3_aa: CASSSRPDRHQETQYF
cdr3_nt: TGTGCCAGCAGTTCTCGACCGGACAGGCATCAAGAGACCCAGTACTTC

v_call: TRBV5-6
j_call: TRBJ2-1
clone_size: few
d_call: .
cdr3_aa: CASSSPGRGYLEQFF
cdr3_nt: TGTGCCAGCAGCTCGCCCGGGCGGGGCTACCTGGAGCAGTTCTTC

v_call: TRBV7-9
j_call: TRBJ1-2
clone_size: many
d_call: .
cdr3_aa: CASSPAAGYTF
cdr3_nt: TGTGCCAGCAGCCCAGCTGCGGGCTACACCTTC

v_call: TRBV24-1
j_call: TRBJ2-1
clone_size: many
d_call: TRBD2
cdr3_aa: CATSDPGTSGYNEQFF
cdr3_nt: TGTGCCACCAGTGACCCCGGGACTAGCGGTTACAATGAGCAGTTCTTC

v_call: TRBV7-6
j_call: TRBJ1-3
clone_size: .
d_call: TRBD1
cdr3_aa: CASSYQPGQGGGNTIYF
cdr3_nt: TGTGCCAGCAGCTACCAACCGGGACAGGGTGGGGGAAACACCATATATTTT

v_call: TRBV5-4
j_call: TRBJ2-7
clone_size: .
d_call: .
cdr3_aa: CASSLWRDTPYEQYF
cdr3_nt: TGTGCCAGCAGCTTGTGGAGAGATACACCTTACGAGCAGTACTTC

v_call: TRBV4-3
j_call: TRBJ2-1
clone_size: many
d_call: .
cdr3_aa: CASSQDQYNEQFF
cdr3_nt: TGCGCCAGCAGCCAAGATCAGTACAATGAGCAGTTCTTC